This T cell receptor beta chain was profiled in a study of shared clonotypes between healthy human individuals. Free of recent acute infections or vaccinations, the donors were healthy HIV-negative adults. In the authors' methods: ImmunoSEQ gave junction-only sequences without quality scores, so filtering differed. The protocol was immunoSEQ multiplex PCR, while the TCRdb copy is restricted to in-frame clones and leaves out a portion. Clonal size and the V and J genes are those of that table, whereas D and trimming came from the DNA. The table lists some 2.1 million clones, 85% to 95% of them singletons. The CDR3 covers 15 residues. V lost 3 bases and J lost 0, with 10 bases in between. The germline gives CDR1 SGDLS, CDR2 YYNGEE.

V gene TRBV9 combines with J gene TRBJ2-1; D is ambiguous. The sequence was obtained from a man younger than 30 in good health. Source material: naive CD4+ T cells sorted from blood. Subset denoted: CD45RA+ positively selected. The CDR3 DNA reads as TGTGCCAGCAGCGCCGGAGCTGGCTCCTACAATGAGCAGTTCTTC. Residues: CASSAGAGSYNEQFF.